These T cell receptor beta chains were read from a single sample in a study of cytomegalovirus exposure and HLA in healthy donors. Assay used: immunoSEQ multiplex PCR; TCRdb lists only in-frame clones, some missing. The sample has 150,000 to 200,000 clones; around 81% are singletons. Source material: PBMCs. These receptors all stem from a woman in her 30s in good health and CMV-seronegative. The CDR3 runs from the conserved cysteine through the conserved F or W. A D gene is named only where the DNA matches it firmly. Clone size is stated in some rows and not others, as once, few, many or a class when expanded.

TRBJ2-1	few	TRBV10-3	TRBD2	TGTGCCATCAGTGAGGGGCGGACTAGCGGGAGTATGTATGAGCAGTTCTTC	CAISEGRTSGSMYEQFF
TRBJ2-7	-	TRBV28	TRBD1	TGTGCCAGCACCAGAGACAGGGGGCTTATCGAGCAGTACTTC	CASTRDRGLIEQYF
TRBJ1-1	-	TRBV5-6	-	TGTGCCAGCAGCTCGGTGGACAGAATGAACACTGAAGCTTTCTTT	CASSSVDRMNTEAFF
TRBJ1-6	-	TRBV10-3	TRBD1	TGTGCCATCAGTGAAAGGGCCTCCGGACAGGGGAATTCACCCCTCCACTTT	CAISERASGQGNSPLHF
TRBJ2-5	-	TRBV28	TRBD1	TGTGCCAGCAGTTCCCAGGGGGCGCGGGAGACCCAGTACTTC	CASSSQGARETQYF
TRBJ2-7	-	TRBV18	-	TGTGCCAGCTCACCTTCAATCTCCTACGAGCAGTACTTC	CASSPSISYEQYF
TRBJ1-4	-	TRBV5-6	TRBD1	TGTGCCAGCAGCCGAGTTGACAGGGGGACTGAAAAACTGTTTTTT	CASSRVDRGTEKLFF
TRBJ2-2	-	TRBV14	-	TGTGCCAGCAGCCAAGATTTTTCCTCCACCGGGGAGCTGTTTTTT	CASSQDFSSTGELFF
TRBJ2-3	few	TRBV4-2	-	TGTGCCAGCAGCCAAGATTATCAGGAAAGAGATACGCAGTATTTT	CASSQDYQERDTQYF
TRBJ2-7	-	TRBV29-1	TRBD1	TGCAGCGTTGCCAGGGGACAGGGACCCTACGAGCAGTACTTC	CSVARGQGPYEQYF
TRBJ2-1	-	TRBV15	TRBD1	TGTGCCACCAGCAGGGTCCTCACGACAGGGGTGGATGAGCAGTTCTTC	CATSRVLTTGVDEQFF
TRBJ2-7	-	TRBV28	TRBD2	TGTGCCAGCAGTCCCCGGGAGGGGACCGAGCAGTACTTC	CASSPREGTEQYF
TRBJ1-1	-	TRBV28	-	TGTGCCAGCAGCTACCCTCCCCCAGGTCGCCCCGGGGGCACTGAAGCTTTCTTT	CASSYPPPGRPGGTEAFF
TRBJ1-1	once	TRBV10-1	-	TGCGCCAGCACGTCGGGACTCGTACCTGAAGCTTTCTTT	CASTSGLVPEAFF
TRBJ2-5	-	TRBV7-9	-	TGTGCCAGCAGCTACTTAACCCCGTACCAAGAGACCCAGTACTTC	CASSYLTPYQETQYF
TRBJ2-1	-	TRBV5-4	TRBD1	TGTGCCAGCAGCTTGGACAGGGGGTCCTACAATGAGCAGTTCTTC	CASSLDRGSYNEQFF
TRBJ2-2	once	TRBV6-1	-	TGTGCCAGCAGTCCTACAGGCGCGAACACCGGGGAGCTGTTTTTT	CASSPTGANTGELFF
TRBJ1-1	-	TRBV5-3	TRBD1	TGTGCCAGATCCGTCCGGGACAGGGGGAACACTGAAGCTTTCTTT	CARSVRDRGNTEAFF
TRBJ2-5	-	TRBV6-5	-	TGTGCCAGCAGTTACTCTGGTGGGCCCCAAGAGACCCAGTACTTC	CASSYSGGPQETQYF
TRBJ1-6	-	TRBV5-1	-	TGCGCCAGCAGCCAGACCCCAGGGGAATCACCCCTCCACTTT	CASSQTPGESPLHF
TRBJ2-7	-	TRBV9	TRBD1	TGTGCCAGCAGCCGACAGACAGGGGGCGATGGGTACGAGCAGTACTTC	CASSRQTGGDGYEQYF
TRBJ2-1	few	TRBV7-2	TRBD1	TGTGCCAGCAGCTTAGGGGGACAGGGGGGCCATGAGCAGTTCTTC	CASSLGGQGGHEQFF
TRBJ2-6	once	TRBV2	TRBD1	TGTGCCAGCAGTAGGGACAGCGCACTCAACTCTGGGGCCAACGGCCTGACTTTC	CASSRDSALNSGANGLTF
TRBJ2-7	-	TRBV10-1	TRBD1	TGCGCCAGCAGTGAGAGTGGGACAGCAGCCTACGAGCAGTACTTC	CASSESGTAAYEQYF
TRBJ2-6	-	TRBV5-4	-	TGTGCCAGCAGCCTCCCCGGCTCTGGGGCCAACGTCCTGACTTTC	CASSLPGSGANVLTF
TRBJ1-2	-	TRBV29-1	-	TGCAGCGTTGAAGCGAACTATGGCTACACCTTC	CSVEANYGYTF
TRBJ1-2	-	TRBV28	TRBD1	TGTGCCAGCAGGGGGACAGGCCTTAACTATGGCTACACCTTC	CASRGTGLNYGYTF
TRBJ2-5	-	TRBV5-5	-	TGTGCCAGCAGCTTGGAAGTGGCAGGGGGGCGGGAGACCCAGTACTTC	CASSLEVAGGRETQYF
TRBJ1-2	-	TRBV28	-	TGTGCCAGCAGTCCCATGGGAGGCGGATATGGCTACACCTTC	CASSPMGGGYGYTF
TRBJ1-4	-	TRBV28	-	TGTGCCAGCAACTATTGGGGGGGCTCTAATGAAAAACTGTTTTTT	CASNYWGGSNEKLFF
TRBJ2-5	few	TRBV4-1	TRBD1	TGCGCCAGCAGCCAAATGGACAGGGAAGTCGAGACCCAGTACTTC	CASSQMDREVETQYF
TRBJ2-3	-	TRBV30	TRBD2	TGTGCCTGGAGTAGGACTAGCGGGAGGGCCAGAGATACGCAGTATTTT	CAWSRTSGRARDTQYF
TRBJ1-6	few	TRBV5-1	-	TGCGCCAGCAGCAGGACAGATAATTCACCCCTCCACTTT	CASSRTDNSPLHF
TRBJ1-2	-	TRBV4-3	TRBD1	TGCGCCAGCAGCCAACAATACCCGACAGGGGGCAGTGGCTACACCTTC	CASSQQYPTGGSGYTF
TRBJ2-7	-	TRBV2	-	TGTGCCAGCAGTGAAGAACAGGGACGCCCCTACGAGCAGTACTTC	CASSEEQGRPYEQYF
TRBJ1-4	once	TRBV28	TRBD1	TGTGCCAGCAGTTTATTGAGGGGAGGGACAGGGAACGAAAAACTGTTTTTT	CASSLLRGGTGNEKLFF
TRBJ2-7	few	TRBV7-9	TRBD2	TGTGCCAGCAGCTCTAGCGGGAGCTCCTACGAGCAGTACTTC	CASSSSGSSYEQYF
TRBJ1-2	-	TRBV6-1	-	TGTGCCACCAGGGGCAGGGTGTATGGCTACACCTTC	CATRGRVYGYTF
TRBJ1-1	-	TRBV14	TRBD1	TGTGCCAGCAGCACGGGACAGATGAACACTGAAGCTTTCTTT	CASSTGQMNTEAFF
TRBJ2-3	-	TRBV18	TRBD2	TGTGCCAGCTCGGGTACTAGCGCAGATACGCAGTATTTT	CASSGTSADTQYF
TRBJ2-7	-	TRBV11-2	-	TGTGCCAGCAGCTTAGATGGAGGGGTGGACGAGCAGTACTTC	CASSLDGGVDEQYF
TRBJ1-2	-	TRBV28	-	TGTGCCAGCAGTCGACAGAGCCGCTACTCCTATGGCTACTCCTTC	CASSRQSRYSYGYSF
TRBJ2-1	-	TRBV18	-	TGTGCCAGCTCACCTCAGGGTCCTTACAATGAGCAGTTCTTC	CASSPQGPYNEQFF
TRBJ1-1	-	TRBV19	-	TGTGCCAGTAGTAGCGTGATGAACACTGAAGCTTTCTTT	CASSSVMNTEAFF
TRBJ2-1	once	TRBV4-3	TRBD1	TGCGCCAGCAGCCAAGTGGACAGGGGGCATAATGAGCAGTTCTTC	CASSQVDRGHNEQFF
TRBJ2-3	-	TRBV19	TRBD2	TGTGCCAGTAGGAGGACTAGCGGATACACAGATACGCAGTATTTT	CASRRTSGYTDTQYF
TRBJ2-7	-	TRBV27	TRBD1	TGTGCCAGCAGTTCGCAGGGGGCGCGAGCAACCGAGCAGTACTTC	CASSSQGARATEQYF
TRBJ2-7	-	TRBV7-8	-	TGTGCCAGCAGCTTAGCGCGGAGGGTAGGCTACGAGCAGTACTTC	CASSLARRVGYEQYF
TRBJ1-4	-	TRBV28	-	TGCGCCAGCACCTGGCAGGCGGGAGAAAAACTGTTTTTT	CASTWQAGEKLFF
TRBJ2-2	few	TRBV11-2	TRBD2	TGTGCCAGCAGCGGTAGCGGGGGGGCTAGCACCGGGGAGCTGTTTTTT	CASSGSGGASTGELFF
TRBJ2-5	-	TRBV11-2	-	TGTGCCAGCAGCTTAGTGCTTGAAGGGGGATCCCAGTACTTC	CASSLVLEGGSQYF
TRBJ1-5	-	TRBV6-1	TRBD1	TGTGCCAGCTTTACAGGGGGCGCGGGTCAGCCCCAGCATTTT	CASFTGGAGQPQHF
TRBJ1-4	few	TRBV25-1	TRBD1	TGTGCCAGCAGTGGAACCTACAGGGGCCGTAATGAAAAACTGTTTTTT	CASSGTYRGRNEKLFF
TRBJ1-1	-	TRBV6-5	TRBD1	TGTGCCAGCAGGCTTTTCCAGGGGGCTGAAGCTTTCTTT	CASRLFQGAEAFF
TRBJ1-1	-	TRBV9	TRBD1	TGTGCCAGCAGCCTGACAGGGATGTACACTGAAGCTTTCTTT	CASSLTGMYTEAFF
TRBJ1-2	-	TRBV7-2	TRBD1	TGTGCCAGCAGCTTCTATGAGACAGGGAGGCACTATGGCTACACCTTC	CASSFYETGRHYGYTF
TRBJ2-1	-	TRBV28	TRBD1	TGTGCCAGCAGTCGTACAGCATACAGGGGTGGGGAGAATGAGCAGTTCTTC	CASSRTAYRGGENEQFF
TRBJ2-7	-	TRBV6-4	TRBD1	TGTGCCAGCCCTGGGACAGGCGGATACGAGCAGTACTTC	CASPGTGGYEQYF
TRBJ2-7	-	TRBV4-3	-	TGCGCCAGCAGCCCAGGGGGCGCGGGGGCCAAGTACGAGCAGTACTTC	CASSPGGAGAKYEQYF